The rows below give T cell receptor beta chains drawn from one sample of a study of blood T cell repertoires in COVID-19. Generated by immunoSEQ multiplex PCR, the TCRdb table keeps only in-frame clones and is missing some. The data hold roughly 330,000 clones, with around 87% observed a single time. The specimen sequenced was PBMCs or T cells enriched from blood (not recorded which). Every receptor here comes from a woman aged 30 to 39 who had recovered from COVID-19. The CDR3 runs from the conserved cysteine through the conserved F or W. The D gene is left open where the match is weak. For some rows the clone size is stated as once, few or many, or as a class when expanded; others skip it.

j_call v_call clone_size d_call cdr3_aa cdr3_nt
TRBJ1-5 TRBV10-1 once - CANLSGGQQPQHF TGCGCCAACTTGTCGGGGGGCCAACAGCCCCAGCATTTT
TRBJ1-2 TRBV6-2/TRBV6-3 - - CASSPDSAVRYGYTF TGTGCCAGCAGTCCGGACAGCGCGGTCCGATATGGCTACACCTTC
TRBJ1-1 TRBV27 - - CASREQANTEAFF TGTGCCAGCAGAGAACAGGCTAACACTGAAGCTTTCTTT
TRBJ1-1 TRBV7-2 - TRBD1 CASSLVFLRDRGRTEAFF TGTGCCAGCAGCTTAGTATTCTTGAGGGACAGGGGGCGGACTGAAGCTTTCTTT
TRBJ2-3 TRBV5-1 - - CASSLGVIAVTDTQYF TGCGCCAGCAGCTTGGGGGTAATAGCGGTCACAGATACGCAGTATTTT
TRBJ1-1 TRBV19 once - CASSMIAGGLEAFF TGTGCCAGTAGTATGATAGCCGGGGGTCTTGAAGCTTTCTTT
TRBJ2-4 TRBV7-3 - - CASSPKPQEHLAKNIQYF TGTGCCAGCAGCCCCAAGCCCCAAGAGCACTTAGCCAAAAACATTCAGTACTTC
TRBJ1-2 TRBV7-2 few TRBD1 CASSSRQGSGRGYTF TGTGCCAGCAGCTCCCGACAGGGCAGCGGGAGGGGCTACACCTTC
TRBJ1-5 TRBV19 - TRBD1 CASTETGGNQPQHF TGTGCCAGTACCGAGACAGGGGGCAATCAGCCCCAGCATTTT
TRBJ1-4 TRBV5-4 - - CASSPRGREEEKLFF TGTGCCAGCAGCCCCCGCGGTAGAGAAGAAGAAAAACTGTTTTTT
TRBJ1-2 TRBV29-1 - - CSVVVARGYGYTF TGCAGCGTTGTAGTGGCTAGGGGCTATGGCTACACCTTC
TRBJ1-2 TRBV6-5 - TRBD1 CASSWDRVHGYTF TGTGCCAGCAGCTGGGACAGGGTCCATGGCTACACCTTC
TRBJ1-2 TRBV5-1 few TRBD1 CASSVDREAPPGYGYTF TGCGCCAGCAGCGTGGACAGGGAAGCCCCACCCGGCTATGGCTACACCTTC
TRBJ2-3 TRBV5-5 - - CASSLAVHTTDTQYF TGTGCCAGCAGCTTGGCCGTTCACACCACAGATACGCAGTATTTT
TRBJ1-1 TRBV4-1 - TRBD1 CASSHKTDRLAASF TGCGCCAGCAGCCATAAGACGGACAGGTTGGCCGCGAGCTTT
TRBJ2-6 TRBV4-2 - - CASSLAGANVLTF TGTGCCAGCAGCCTAGCAGGGGCCAACGTCCTGACTTTC
TRBJ1-1 TRBV30 - - CAWSPQQIAFF TGTGCCTGGAGTCCCCAACAAATTGCTTTCTTT
TRBJ2-7 TRBV20-1 - TRBD2 CSASPLAGVTYEQYF TGCAGTGCTAGTCCGCTAGCGGGGGTGACTTACGAGCAGTACTTC
TRBJ1-5 TRBV11-2 - TRBD1 CASSLDRVGNQPQHF TGTGCCAGCAGCTTGGACAGGGTGGGCAATCAGCCCCAGCATTTT
TRBJ1-3 TRBV9 - - CASSPPDSRNTIYF TGTGCCAGCAGCCCCCCCGACTCCAGAAACACCATATATTTT
TRBJ1-2 TRBV11-1 - TRBD1 CASSLRRGPEYGYTF TGTGCCAGCAGCTTAAGGAGGGGGCCGGAATATGGCTACACCTTC
TRBJ2-7 TRBV9 few TRBD1 CASSQTGGTAYEQYF TGTGCCAGCAGCCAGACAGGGGGAACTGCCTACGAGCAGTACTTC
TRBJ2-7 TRBV12-3/TRBV12-4 - - CASSEMSYEQYF TGTGCCAGCAGTGAGATGAGCTACGAGCAGTACTTC
TRBJ2-2 TRBV12-5 - - CASGSDGELFF TGTGCTAGTGGCTCAGACGGGGAGCTGTTTTTT
TRBJ2-7 TRBV2 - TRBD1 CASSLGTGSPYEQYF TGTGCCAGCAGTCTCGGGACAGGGTCCCCCTACGAGCAGTACTTC
TRBJ2-5 TRBV7-6 once - CASSLVSGGGQETQYF TGTGCCAGCAGCTTAGTATCAGGGGGAGGCCAAGAGACCCAGTACTTC
TRBJ1-3 TRBV5-4 few - CASSTTLRMNSGNTIYF TGTGCCAGCAGCACCACTCTCAGGATGAACTCTGGAAACACCATATATTTT
TRBJ1-5 TRBV6-4 - TRBD1 CASTKGQGVPGCSGQPQHF TGTGCCAGCACCAAGGGACAGGGAGTCCCCGGGTGTTCGGGCCAGCCCCAGCATTTT